This entry describes one T cell receptor (beta chain). Antigen specificity is unknown. The data stem from a study of blood T cells in healthy people across ages. Study results and limitations: Donors of long life had a larger count of naive CD4+ cells and greater diversity than aged donors. Possibly, changes in expanded clonotypes were confounded because donor CMV status was unknown. Across the age range, TCR beta diversity per million T cells fell in a roughly linear way.

Total RNA amounts of at least 5.5 micrograms were extracted per sample. Germline V gene sequence: CDR1 SGHTA, CDR2 FQGTGA. V was pared by 2 bases and J by 7 bases, with 15 bases between. This CDR3 has 16 amino acids. Sample-barcoded 5' priming and a J-beta primer mix drove a second PCR of roughly 6 to 12 cycles. TCRdb used MiXCR to reprocess the 5' RACE reads, holding one entry per CDR3 protein. The sample contains roughly 1,800,000 distinct CDR3 sequences, about 49% of which appear only once. Sequencing used blood. This receptor was identified in a woman aged 40 to 49 in good health. The chain combines TRBV7-3 with TRBJ1-6; D might be TRBD1 (5 bases). CDR3: CASSLEVAGLNSPLHF. The DNA for the CDR3 is TGTGCCAGCAGCTTAGAGGTAGCGGGGCTGAATTCACCCCTCCACTTT. Filled out from reference TRBV7-3 and TRBJ1-6, the complete variable domain reads GAGVSQTPSNKVTEKGKYVELRCDPISGHTALYWYRQSLGQGPEFLIYFQGTGAADDSGLPNDRFFAVRPEGSVSTLKIQRTERGDSAVYLCASSLEVAGLNSPLHFGNGTRLTVT.